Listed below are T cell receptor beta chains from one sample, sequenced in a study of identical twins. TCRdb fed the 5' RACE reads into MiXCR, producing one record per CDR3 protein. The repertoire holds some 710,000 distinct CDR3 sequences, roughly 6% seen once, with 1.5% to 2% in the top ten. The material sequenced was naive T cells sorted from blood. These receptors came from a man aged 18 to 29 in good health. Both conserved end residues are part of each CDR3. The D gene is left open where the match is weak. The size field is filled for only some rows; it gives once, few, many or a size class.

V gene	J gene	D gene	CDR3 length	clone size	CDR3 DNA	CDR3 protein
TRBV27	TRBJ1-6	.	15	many	TGTGCCAGCAGTTTATCGGGGGCGCGGAGTTCACCCCTCCACTTT	CASSLSGARSSPLHF
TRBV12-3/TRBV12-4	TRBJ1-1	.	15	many	TGTGCCAGCGCAAAGGGCGGCACCTCTGACACTGAAGCTTTCTTT	CASAKGGTSDTEAFF
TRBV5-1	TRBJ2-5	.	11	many	TGCGCCAGCAGCTCTAAGGGAACCCAGTACTTC	CASSSKGTQYF
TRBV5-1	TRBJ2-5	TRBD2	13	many	TGCGCCAGCAGCTCGACTAGCCGGGAGACCCAGTACTTC	CASSSTSRETQYF
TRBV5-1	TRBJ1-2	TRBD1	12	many	TGCGCCAGCAGCCCGACAGGGGGCGGCTACACCTTC	CASSPTGGGYTF
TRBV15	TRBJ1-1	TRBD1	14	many	TGTGCCACCAGCAGACAGGGGGCTTTCACTGAAGCTTTCTTT	CATSRQGAFTEAFF
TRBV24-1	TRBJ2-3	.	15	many	TGTGCCACCAGTGACAGGGGCAGCGGCACAGATACGCAGTATTTT	CATSDRGSGTDTQYF
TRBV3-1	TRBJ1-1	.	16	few	TGTGCCAGCAGCCAAGGTCCGACGGGGCTGGGGACTGAAGCTTTCTTT	CASSQGPTGLGTEAFF
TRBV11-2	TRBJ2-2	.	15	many	TGTGCCAGCAGCGCAGAGGACTACTTCCCCGGGGAGCTGTTTTTT	CASSAEDYFPGELFF
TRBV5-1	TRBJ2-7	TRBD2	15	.	TGCGCCAGCAGCTTGGGGGCTAGCGGGAGTCGAGAGCAGTACTTC	CASSLGASGSREQYF
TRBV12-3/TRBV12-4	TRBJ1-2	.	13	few	TGTGCCAGCAGTCCAACCCCCATGGGAGGCTACACCTTC	CASSPTPMGGYTF
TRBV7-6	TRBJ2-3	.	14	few	TGTGCCAGCAGCTTCCAGCAGGGGCTGGATACGCAGTATTTT	CASSFQQGLDTQYF
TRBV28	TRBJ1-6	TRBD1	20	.	TGTGCCAGCAGCCCGATCCACCGGGACAGATTAAGCTCCTATAATTCACCCCTCCACTTT	CASSPIHRDRLSSYNSPLHF
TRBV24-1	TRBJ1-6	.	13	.	TGTGCCACCAGTGGGGGTTTCCGATCACCCCTCCACTTT	CATSGGFRSPLHF
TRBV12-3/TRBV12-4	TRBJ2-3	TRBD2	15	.	TGTGCCAGCAGTCCTAGCGGGAGGGTGCCAGATACGCAGTATTTT	CASSPSGRVPDTQYF
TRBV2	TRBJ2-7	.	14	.	TGTGCCAGCAGTCCCGGGACTGATGTCTACGAGCAGTACTTC	CASSPGTDVYEQYF
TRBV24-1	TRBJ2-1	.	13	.	TGTGCCACGAAGCACCGAGAGAACAATGAGCAGTTCTTC	CATKHRENNEQFF
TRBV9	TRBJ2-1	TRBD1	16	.	TGTGCCAGCAGCGTAGGGTCGCGGGACAGGGTTAATGAGCAGTTCTTC	CASSVGSRDRVNEQFF
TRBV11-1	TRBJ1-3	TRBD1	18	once	TGTGCCAGCAGCTATCCCCGCAGGGGGGTACCCTCTGGAAACACCATATATTTT	CASSYPRRGVPSGNTIYF
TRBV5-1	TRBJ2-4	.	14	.	TGCGCCAGCAGCCTCGCGGGGGGACAGGACATTCAGTACTTC	CASSLAGGQDIQYF
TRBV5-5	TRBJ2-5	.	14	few	TGTGCCAGCACCACGAACGGACTTAAAGAGACCCAGTACTTC	CASTTNGLKETQYF
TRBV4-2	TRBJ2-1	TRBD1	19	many	TGTGCCAGCAGCCACGAACCCGGATCTACAGGGGGCTTTGGCAATGAGCAGTTCTTC	CASSHEPGSTGGFGNEQFF
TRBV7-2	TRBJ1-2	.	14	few	TGTGCCAGCACCTCGGCGCCGGTGGACTATGGCTACACCTTC	CASTSAPVDYGYTF